This T cell receptor (beta chain) was recorded in a study of blood T cell repertoires in COVID-19. The wider study: Acute and convalescent COVID-19 specimens originated in the United States, Italy and Spain.

Methods used by the authors: How many nucleated cells were present was estimated from reference gene primer amplification. TCRdb's table, derived via immunoSEQ multiplex PCR, lists solely in-frame clones and lacks some. V, J and clone size are those of that table, while D and trimming were read from the DNA. The sample lists about 220,000 clones, 80% to 85% occurring once. This CDR3 has 15 residues. Deletions cut 1 base from V and 11 bases from J, with 15 bases between. CDR1 is SGHTA and CDR2 is FQGNSA in the germline V gene. The TCR sequence derives from a woman aged 60-75 years who had recovered from COVID-19. Material for sequencing was peripheral blood. The chain couples TRBV7-2 to TRBJ1-6; the D gene is possibly TRBD1 (6 bases). CDR3 sequence: CASSLEGSGEAPLHF. The DNA of the CDR3 is TGTGCCAGCAGCTTAGAGGGGTCAGGGGAAGCACCCCTCCACTTT.